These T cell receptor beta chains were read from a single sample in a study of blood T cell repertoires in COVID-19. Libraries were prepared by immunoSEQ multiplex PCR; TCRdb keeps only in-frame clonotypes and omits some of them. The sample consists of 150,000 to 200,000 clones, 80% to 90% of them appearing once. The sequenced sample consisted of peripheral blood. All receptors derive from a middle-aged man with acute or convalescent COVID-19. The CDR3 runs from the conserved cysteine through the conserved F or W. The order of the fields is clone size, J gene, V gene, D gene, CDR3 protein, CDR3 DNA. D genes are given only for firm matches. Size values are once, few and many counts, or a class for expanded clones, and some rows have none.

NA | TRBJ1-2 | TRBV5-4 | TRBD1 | CASSPQTGGYGYTF | TGTGCCAGCAGCCCTCAGACAGGGGGCTATGGCTACACCTTC
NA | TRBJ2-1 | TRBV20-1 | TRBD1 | CSYLMTGKQFF | TGCAGCTACCTTATGACAGGGAAGCAGTTCTTC
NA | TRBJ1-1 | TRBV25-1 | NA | CARAGGEAFF | TGTGCCAGGGCGGGCGGTGAAGCTTTCTTT
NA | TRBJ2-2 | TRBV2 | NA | CASSLRSPGELFF | TGTGCCAGCAGTTTGCGGTCCCCCGGGGAGCTGTTTTTT
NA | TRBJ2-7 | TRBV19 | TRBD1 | CDPGQGPYEQYF | TGTGACCCGGGACAGGGGCCATACGAGCAGTACTTC
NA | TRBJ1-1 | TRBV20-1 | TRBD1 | CSAEPGQQAFF | TGCAGTGCGGAACCGGGACAGCAAGCTTTCTTT
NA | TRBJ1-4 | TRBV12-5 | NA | CASGLGRGSNEKLFF | TGTGCTAGTGGTTTGGGCCGGGGATCGAATGAAAAACTGTTTTTT
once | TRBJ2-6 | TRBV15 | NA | CATSRVTYSGANVLTF | TGTGCCACCAGCAGAGTCACATACTCTGGGGCCAACGTCCTGACTTTC
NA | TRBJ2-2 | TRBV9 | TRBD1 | CASSFRTGVLGGELFF | TGTGCCAGCAGCTTTAGGACAGGGGTTCTTGGCGGGGAGCTGTTTTTT
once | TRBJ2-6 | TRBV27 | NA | CASSLSSTSGANVLTF | TGTGCCAGCAGTTTGTCATCAACTTCTGGGGCCAACGTCCTGACTTTC
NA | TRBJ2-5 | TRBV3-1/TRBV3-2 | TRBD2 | CASSQGISGGWGEETQYF | TGTGCCAGCAGCCAAGGAATTAGCGGGGGTTGGGGGGAAGAGACCCAGTACTTC
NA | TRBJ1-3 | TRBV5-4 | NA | CASSPGGTNTGNTIYF | TGTGCCAGCAGCCCGGGGGGGACAAACACTGGAAACACCATATATTTT
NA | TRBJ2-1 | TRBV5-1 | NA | CASSLAAAVFNEQFF | TGCGCCAGCAGCTTGGCGGCGGCAGTTTTTAATGAGCAGTTCTTC
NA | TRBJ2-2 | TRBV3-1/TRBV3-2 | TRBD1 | CASSRGQGALAGELFF | TGTGCCAGCAGCCGCGGACAGGGGGCGCTGGCCGGGGAGCTGTTTTTT
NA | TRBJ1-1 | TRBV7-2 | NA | CASSFREGTEAFF | TGTGCCAGCAGCTTTCGCGAGGGCACTGAAGCTTTCTTT
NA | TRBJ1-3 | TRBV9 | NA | CASSSRSGANLGNTIYF | TGTGCCAGCAGCTCCCGGTCTGGGGCTAATCTTGGAAACACCATATATTTT
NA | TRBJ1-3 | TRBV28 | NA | CASTLPGGYSGNTIYF | TGTGCCAGCACCCTTCCGGGGGGCTACTCTGGAAACACCATATATTTT
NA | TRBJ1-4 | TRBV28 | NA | CASTRGIGNEKLFF | TGTGCCAGCACTAGGGGTATCGGGAATGAAAAACTGTTTTTT
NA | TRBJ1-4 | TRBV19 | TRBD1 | CASSRRDSFNEKLFF | TGTGCCAGTAGTCGCCGGGACAGCTTTAATGAAAAACTGTTTTTT
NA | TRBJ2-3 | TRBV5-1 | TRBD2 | CASSSSTSTSTDTQYF | TGCGCCAGCAGCTCTTCGACTAGCACTAGCACAGATACGCAGTATTTT
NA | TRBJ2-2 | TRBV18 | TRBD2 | CASSPMGLAGLNTGELFF | TGTGCCAGCTCACCAATGGGACTAGCGGGGCTGAACACCGGGGAGCTGTTTTTT
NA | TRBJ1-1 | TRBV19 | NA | CASTQQGTYTEAFF | TGTGCCAGTACTCAACAGGGAACGTACACTGAAGCTTTCTTT